The T cell receptor (beta chain) under discussion was sequenced for a study of blood T cell repertoires in COVID-19. Whole-study context: Specimens from acute and convalescent COVID-19 originated in the United States, Italy and Spain.

In germline, CDR1 is SGHTA, CDR2 FQGNSA. V shed 3 bases and J shed 2 bases, with 14 bases lying between them. The CDR3 totals 15 residues. Some clones are missing from TCRdb's copy, which holds only in-frame ones; the method was immunoSEQ multiplex PCR. The sample lists 150,000 to 200,000 clones, 60% to 80% seen once, with about 18% in the top ten. Input material: peripheral blood. The V gene is TRBV7-2, the J gene TRBJ2-7; tentative D call: TRBD1 (6 bases). This receptor was obtained from a man aged 55-75 years with active or convalescent COVID-19. This chain's CDR3 is CASSLNSGTPYEQYF. In DNA, the CDR3 is TGTGCCAGCAGCTTGAATTCCGGGACACCCTACGAGCAGTACTTC.